Following are 21 T cell receptor beta chains from one sample sequenced in a study of T cell repertoires in cytomegalovirus infection. TCRdb reanalysed the reads using MiXCR and keeps one entry per CDR3 protein. The table has about 830,000 distinct CDR3 sequences, around a third seen once. No antigen has been identified for these receptors. Sample: cultured CD8+ T cells from PBMCs, taken from culture after CMV antigen stimulation. The receptors were sampled from a human donor in good health (CMV status not recorded). Some clones in this sample may be carry-over from other donors' samples.

The V gene is TRBV6-6, the J gene TRBJ2-1; possible D gene TRBD2, 6 bases. Germline CDR1 is MNHNY and CDR2 is SVGAGI (reference sequence). The CDR3 is 12 residues long. V dropped 8 bases and J dropped 8 bases, with 13 bases sitting between them. In DNA, the CDR3 is TGTGCCAGCGGAATAGCGGAGCATGAGCAGTTCTTC. It encodes CASGIAEHEQFF.

There are a few counts of this clonotype. The chain carries TRBV5-1 and TRBJ1-1; a weak D match, TRBD1 (5 bases). The germline gives CDR1 SGHRS, CDR2 YFSETQ. The length of the CDR3 is 18 residues. Trimming took off 1 base at V and 1 base at J, with 20 bases between the two ends. This CDR3 reads CASSLSAARRGPNTEAFF. The CDR3 DNA reads as TGCGCCAGCAGCTTGAGTGCGGCGCGAAGGGGACCGAACACTGAAGCTTTCTTT.

This clonotype has a handful of counts. The rearrangement links TRBV2 to TRBJ2-7; possibly TRBD2 for D (7 bases). Trimming took off 4 bases at V and 2 bases at J, with 12 bases between the two ends. CDR3 length: 14 amino acids. The germline V gene encodes CDR1 SNHLY and CDR2 FYNNEI. The CDR3 DNA sequence: TGTGCCAGCAGTGCGGGGGGCGCCCCCTACGAGCAGTACGTC. Amino acids: CASSAGGAPYEQYV.

This clonotype was counted at least ten times. CDR3 in DNA: TGTGCCAGCAGCTCGAAGGAGGGGGCGAGTAATGGCTACACCTTC. This codes for CASSSKEGASNGYTF. The chain carries TRBV7-2 and TRBJ1-2; 7 bases line up with TRBD1. Germline V CDR1 and CDR2: SGHTA, FQGNSA. The CDR3 loop spans 15 amino acids. The V gene end was trimmed by 4 bases and the J gene end by 6 bases; junction bases not matched to a gene: 11. Supplemented by reference TRBV7-2 and TRBJ1-2, the full variable domain reads GAGVSQSPSNKVTEKGKDVELRCDPISGHTALYWYRQSLGQGLEFLIYFQGNSAPDKSGLPSDRFSAERTGGSVSTLTIQRTQQEDSAVYLCASSSKEGASNGYTFGSGTRLTVV.

This clonotype came up many times. This chain links TRBV7-2 with TRBJ2-3; maybe TRBD2 (5 bases). CDR1 is SGHTA and CDR2 is FQGNSA in the germline V gene. The CDR3 spans 15 residues. Trimming stripped 4 bases from V and 3 bases from J, with 14 bases between. The CDR3 region is CASSSYGIGTDTQYF. DNA for the CDR3: TGTGCCAGCAGCTCCTACGGGATAGGGACAGATACGCAGTATTTT.

The V call is TRBV7-6, the J call TRBJ1-1, with a tentative D call TRBD1 (6 bases). Germline assignment: CDR1 SGHVS and CDR2 FNYEAQ. V lost 5 bases and J lost 3, with 22 bases in between. This CDR3 has 17 amino acids. The CDR3 region has the DNA TGTGCCAGCAGCCCAATTACGACAGGCCCCGTCGACACTGAAGCTTTCTTT. Its protein product is CASSPITTGPVDTEAFF.

There are many counts of this clonotype. V gene TRBV11-1 combines with J gene TRBJ2-1, with D possibly TRBD2 on 5 matching bases. There are 17 residues in the CDR3. The germline V gene has CDR1 SGHAT and CDR2 FQDESV (reference sequence). V shed 0 bases and J shed 6 bases, with 18 bases lying between them. CDR3 coding DNA: TGTGCCAGCAGCTTAGCAATCCCGGGATCGCCCTTCAATGAGCAGTTCTTC. This translates into CASSLAIPGSPFNEQFF.

The V gene is TRBV5-6, the J gene TRBJ2-3; weak D call: TRBD1 (5 bases). The V gene lost 3 bases and the J gene lost 6 bases, with 23 bases spanning the gap. The germline CDR1 and CDR2 sequences are SGHDT and YYEEEE. The CDR3 has 17 residues. CDR3 nucleotide sequence: TGTGCCAGCAGCTCTTACCTCCTAGGGGCTCAGTTGGATACGCAGTATTTT. Its protein product is CASSSYLLGAQLDTQYF.

The chain recombines TRBV4-3 with TRBJ2-5; perhaps TRBD2 as D (5 bases). Germline assignment: CDR1 LGHNA and CDR2 YSLEER. V dropped 3 bases and J dropped 0 bases, with 14 bases sitting between them. The CDR3 spans 16 residues. CDR3 coding DNA: TGCGCCAGCAGCCAGTGGGGAGAGGGCCACCAAGAGACCCAGTACTTC. Its protein product is CASSQWGEGHQETQYF.

The chain has TRBV20-1 and TRBJ2-7, with TRBD2 identical over 9 bases. CDR3 length equals 16 residues. J gave up 2 bases and V 0 bases, and 8 bases lay outside the gene matches. CDR1 is DFQATT, CDR2 SNEGSKA, per germline (reference sequence). CDR3 nucleotide sequence: TGCAGTGCTAGAGATCCCAGCGGGGGGCCTACCTACGAGCAGTACTTC. This codes for CSARDPSGGPTYEQYF.

The gene calls are TRBV6-5 and TRBJ2-2; 9 positions match TRBD2. V lost 4 bases and J lost 1; bases outside the gene matches: 4. The CDR3 is made up of 16 amino acids. CDR1 MNHEY and CDR2 SVGAGI come from the germline V gene. The CDR3 nucleotides are TGTGCCAGCAGTTTACAAGCGGGGGGGAACACCGGGGAGCTGTTTTTT. This codes for CASSLQAGGNTGELFF.

This clonotype was seen more than once but under ten times. The chain uses TRBV6-2 or TRBV6-3 and TRBJ2-1, with 7 bases matching TRBD2. The CDR3 covers 16 residues. J lost 3 bases, V lost 2 bases, and 7 bases had no gene match. Germline V gives CDR1 MNHEY, CDR2 SVGEGT. CDR3 amino acids: CASSYSPSGIYNEQFF. The CDR3 DNA reads TGTGCCAGCAGTTACAGCCCTAGCGGAATCTACAATGAGCAGTTCTTC.

The chain links TRBV6-6 to TRBJ2-2; a possible D gene is TRBD2 (6 bases). This CDR3 spans 13 amino acids. V lost 4 bases to trimming and J lost 6 bases, with 9 bases between them. Per germline, CDR1 MNHNY and CDR2 SVGAGI (reference sequence). CDR3 DNA: TGTGCCAGCAGTTCTCCTAGCGCCGGGGAGCTGTTTTTT. This gives the protein CASSSPSAGELFF.

A remark on this clonotype: A read error may account for a junction end that differs from germline. The chain joins TRBV4-1 to TRBJ2-1, with D perhaps TRBD2 (7 bases). Germline-derived CDR1 and CDR2 are MGHRA and YSYEKL. The CDR3 runs 16 residues. The chain's CDR3 is CASSQEGGGPYNEQFF. CDR3 nucleotide sequence: TGTGCCAGCAGCCAAGAAGGGGGGGGCCCCTACAATGAGCAGTTCTTC.

The J gene is TRBJ1-1, the V gene TRBV7-6; 8 bases line up with TRBD1. The CDR3 sequence is 13 residues long. The ends lost 4 bases at V and 7 bases at J; junction bases unmatched: 5. Germline V gene data show CDR1 as SGHVS and CDR2 as FNYEAQ. The DNA for the CDR3 is TGTGCCAGCAGCTGGGCAGGGGGCCGTGAAGCTTTCTTT. It codes for CASSWAGGREAFF.

Worth noting for this clonotype: One base away lies a much larger clone, so this may be a sequencing read error. V is TRBV10-3 and J is TRBJ2-4, with 7 bases aligning to TRBD1. The CDR3 has 15 amino acids. Germline CDR1 ENHRY, CDR2 SYGVKD. The CDR3 protein is CAIGEIRGQHNIQYF. CDR3 DNA sequence: TGTGCCATCGGTGAAATTCGGGGACAGCATAACATTCAGTACTTC.

This clonotype was seen more than once but under ten times. The genes are TRBV19 and TRBJ1-2; 12 bases map to TRBD1. The junction had 16 bases not matched to a gene; V was cut back by 5 bases and J by 6 bases. This CDR3 is 18 amino acids long. Germline-derived CDR1 and CDR2 are LNHDA and SQIVND (reference sequence). CDR3 protein: CASSFLAGQGAPLDGYTF. The CDR3 bases are TGTGCCAGTAGTTTCCTCGCGGGACAGGGGGCCCCCCTGGATGGCTACACCTTC.

This clonotype showed up many times. The V gene is TRBV12-3 or TRBV12-4, the J gene TRBJ2-3; D is undetermined. The CDR3 consists of 13 residues. The V gene lost 4 bases and the J gene lost 2 bases, with 7 bases spanning the gap. The CDR3 region has the DNA TGTGCCAGCAGTTCGGTGCCCACAGATACGCAGTATTTT. Encoded protein: CASSSVPTDTQYF.

The rearrangement joins TRBV19 to TRBJ2-7, with D maybe TRBD2 (5 bases). This CDR3 comprises 14 residues. CDR1 LNHDA and CDR2 SQIVND come from the germline V gene (reference sequence). Trimming left V 3 bases short and J 2 bases short, with 11 bases between. The CDR3 spells CASSIRGAAYEQYF. As DNA, the CDR3 is TGTGCCAGTAGTATCCGGGGAGCGGCCTACGAGCAGTACTTC. Drawing the rest from reference TRBV19 and TRBJ2-7, the complete variable domain is DGGITQSPKYLFRKEGQNVTLSCEQNLNHDAMYWYRQDPGQGLRLIYYSQIVNDFQKGDIAEGYSVSREKKESFPLTVTSAQKNPTAFYLCASSIRGAAYEQYFGPGTRLTVT.

V and J are TRBV28 and TRBJ1-3; D not certain. The CDR3 is 14 residues long. Germline CDR1 and CDR2: MDHEN and SYDVKM. V was pared by 2 bases and J by 4 bases, with 9 bases between. CDR3 residues: CASSLRQIGNTIYF. In DNA, the CDR3 is TGTGCCAGCAGTTTAAGGCAGATAGGAAACACCATATATTTT.

This chain connects TRBV20-1 to TRBJ2-5; weak D call: TRBD1 (6 bases). The V and J ends lost 3 bases and 2 bases respectively, with 16 bases between them. Per the germline V gene, CDR1 is DFQATT and CDR2 is SNEGSKA (reference sequence). The CDR3 is 15 residues long. In DNA, the CDR3 is TGCAGTGCTAGGGGCCGGACAGACCAACAAGAGACCCAGTACTTC. Translated, it gives CSARGRTDQQETQYF.